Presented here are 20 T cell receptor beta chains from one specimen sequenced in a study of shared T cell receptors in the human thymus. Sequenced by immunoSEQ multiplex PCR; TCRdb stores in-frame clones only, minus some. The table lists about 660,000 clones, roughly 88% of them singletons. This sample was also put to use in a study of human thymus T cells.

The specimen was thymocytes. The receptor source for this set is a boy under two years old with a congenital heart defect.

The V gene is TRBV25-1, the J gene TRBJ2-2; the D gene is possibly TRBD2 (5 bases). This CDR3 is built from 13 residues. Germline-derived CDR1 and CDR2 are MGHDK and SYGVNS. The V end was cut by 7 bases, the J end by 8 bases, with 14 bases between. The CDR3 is CASNLEGTGELFF. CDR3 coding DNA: TGTGCCAGCAACCTCGAGGGTACTGGGGAGCTGTTTTTT.

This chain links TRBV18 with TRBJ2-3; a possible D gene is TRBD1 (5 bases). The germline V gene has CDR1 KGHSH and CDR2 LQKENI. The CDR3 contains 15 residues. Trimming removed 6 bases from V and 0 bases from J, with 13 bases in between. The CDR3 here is CASSRWTRSTDTQYF. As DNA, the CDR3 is TGTGCCAGCTCCCGATGGACACGCAGCACAGATACGCAGTATTTT.

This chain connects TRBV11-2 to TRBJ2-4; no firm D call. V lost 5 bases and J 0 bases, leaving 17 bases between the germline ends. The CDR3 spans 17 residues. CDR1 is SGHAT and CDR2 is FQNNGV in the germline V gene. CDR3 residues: CASSLRVAVEAKNIQYF. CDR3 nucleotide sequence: TGTGCCAGCAGCCTCCGGGTGGCGGTTGAAGCCAAAAACATTCAGTACTTC.

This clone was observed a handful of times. DNA for the CDR3: TGTGCCAGCAGCACCGGGACAGGGTTGGACAATGAGCAGTTCTTC. Translated: CASSTGTGLDNEQFF. J is TRBJ2-1 and V is TRBV6-6; TRBD1 matches 9 bases. With V trimmed by 6 bases and J by 5 bases, 8 bases remained unmatched. The CDR3 runs 15 residues. The V gene's germline CDR1 is MNHNY and CDR2 SVGAGI (reference sequence).

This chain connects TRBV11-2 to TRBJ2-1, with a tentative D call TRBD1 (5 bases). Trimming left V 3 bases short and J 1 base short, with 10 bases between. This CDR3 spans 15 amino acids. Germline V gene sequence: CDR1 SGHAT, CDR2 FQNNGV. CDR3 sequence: CASSFLGPSYNEQFF. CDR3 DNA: TGTGCCAGCAGCTTTCTGGGGCCTTCCTACAATGAGCAGTTCTTC.

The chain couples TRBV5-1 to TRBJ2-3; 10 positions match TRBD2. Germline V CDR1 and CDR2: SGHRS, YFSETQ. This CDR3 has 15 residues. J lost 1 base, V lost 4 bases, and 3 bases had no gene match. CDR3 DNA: TGCGCCAGCAGCGGACTAGCGGCGTGCACAGATACGCAGTATTTT. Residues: CASSGLAACTDTQYF.

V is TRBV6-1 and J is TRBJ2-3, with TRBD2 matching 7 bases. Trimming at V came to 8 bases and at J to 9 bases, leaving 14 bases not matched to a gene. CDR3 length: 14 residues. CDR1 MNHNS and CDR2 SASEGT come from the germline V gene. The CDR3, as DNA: TGTGCCAGCCCTGACGGACTAGGACCGGGAACGCAGTATTTT. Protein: CASPDGLGPGTQYF.

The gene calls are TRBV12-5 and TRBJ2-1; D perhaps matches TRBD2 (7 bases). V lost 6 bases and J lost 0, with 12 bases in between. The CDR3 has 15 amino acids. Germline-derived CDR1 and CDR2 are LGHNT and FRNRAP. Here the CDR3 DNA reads TGTGCTAGTGGCCAGGGAGGGGGCTCCTACAATGAGCAGTTCTTC. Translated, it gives CASGQGGGSYNEQFF.

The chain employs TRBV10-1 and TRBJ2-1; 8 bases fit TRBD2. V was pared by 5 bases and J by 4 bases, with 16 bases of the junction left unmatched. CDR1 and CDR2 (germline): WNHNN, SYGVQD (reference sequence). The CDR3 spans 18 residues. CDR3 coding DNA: TGCGCCAGCAGTAGAGGACCTTTACCGGGAGGGGATTACAATGAGCAGTTCTTC. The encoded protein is CASSRGPLPGGDYNEQFF.

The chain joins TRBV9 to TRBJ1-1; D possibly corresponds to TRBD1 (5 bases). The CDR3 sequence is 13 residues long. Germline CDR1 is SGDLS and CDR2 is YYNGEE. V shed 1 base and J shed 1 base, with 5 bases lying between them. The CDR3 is CASSVQGNTEAFF. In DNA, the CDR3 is TGTGCCAGCAGCGTACAGGGGAACACTGAAGCTTTCTTT.

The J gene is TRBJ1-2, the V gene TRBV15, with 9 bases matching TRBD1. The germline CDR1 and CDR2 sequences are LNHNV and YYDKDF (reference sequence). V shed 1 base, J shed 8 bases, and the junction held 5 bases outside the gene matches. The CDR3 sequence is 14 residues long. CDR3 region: CATSRVGQGIGYTF. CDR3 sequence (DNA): TGTGCCACCAGCAGAGTTGGACAGGGGATCGGCTACACCTTC.

CDR3 loop: CASSLTSGRRGEQYF. The CDR3 region has the DNA TGTGCCAGCAGCCTGACTAGCGGGAGGCGGGGGGAGCAGTACTTC. This chain links TRBV5-4 with TRBJ2-7; 13 positions agree with TRBD2. From germline, CDR1 is SGHNT and CDR2 YYREEE (reference sequence). CDR3 size: 15 residues. J lost 7 bases, V lost 4 bases, and 8 bases had no gene match.

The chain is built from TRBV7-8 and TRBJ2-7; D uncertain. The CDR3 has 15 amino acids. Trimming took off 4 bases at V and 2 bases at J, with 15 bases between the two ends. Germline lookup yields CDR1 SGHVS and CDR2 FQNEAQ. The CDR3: CASSSLGRSTYEQYF. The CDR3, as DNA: TGTGCCAGCAGCTCCTTGGGCCGTTCCACCTACGAGCAGTACTTC.

DNA of the CDR3: TGTGCCAGCTCACCGACCGCCGGGAGGGCTTTTACCTACGAGCAGTACTTC. Protein product: CASSPTAGRAFTYEQYF. The chain employs TRBV18 and TRBJ2-7; 8 nucleotides line up with TRBD2. Germline-derived CDR1 and CDR2 are KGHSH and LQKENI. This CDR3 spans 17 amino acids. V lost 3 bases, J lost 2 bases, and 12 bases stayed unmatched.

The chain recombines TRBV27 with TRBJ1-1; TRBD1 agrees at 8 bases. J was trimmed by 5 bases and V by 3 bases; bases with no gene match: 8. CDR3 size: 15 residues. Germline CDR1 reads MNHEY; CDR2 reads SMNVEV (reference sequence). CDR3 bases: TGTGCCAGCAGTTTTGGGGGACAGGAGGGGACTGAAGCTTTCTTT. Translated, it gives CASSFGGQEGTEAFF.

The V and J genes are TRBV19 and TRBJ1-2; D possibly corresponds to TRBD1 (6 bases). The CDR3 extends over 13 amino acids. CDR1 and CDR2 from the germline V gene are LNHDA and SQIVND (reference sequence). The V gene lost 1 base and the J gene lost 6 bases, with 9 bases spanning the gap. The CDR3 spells CASSIGPGDGYTF. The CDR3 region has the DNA TGTGCCAGTAGTATAGGGCCAGGGGATGGCTACACCTTC.

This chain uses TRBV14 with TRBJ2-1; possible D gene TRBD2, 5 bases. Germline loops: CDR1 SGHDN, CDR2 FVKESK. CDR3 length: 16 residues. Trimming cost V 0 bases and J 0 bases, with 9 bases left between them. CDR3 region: CASSQDHRGSYNEQFF. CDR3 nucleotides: TGTGCCAGCAGCCAAGATCATCGGGGCTCCTACAATGAGCAGTTCTTC.

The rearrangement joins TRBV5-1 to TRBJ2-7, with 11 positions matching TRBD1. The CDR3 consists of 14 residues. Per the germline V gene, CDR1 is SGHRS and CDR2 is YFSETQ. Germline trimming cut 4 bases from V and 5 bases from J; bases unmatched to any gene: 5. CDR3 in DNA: TGCGCCAGCAGCCCCGGGACAGGGGGTAACGAGCAGTACTTC. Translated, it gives CASSPGTGGNEQYF.

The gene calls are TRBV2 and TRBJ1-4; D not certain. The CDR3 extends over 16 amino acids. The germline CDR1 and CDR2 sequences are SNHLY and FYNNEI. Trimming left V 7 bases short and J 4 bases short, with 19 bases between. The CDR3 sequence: CASNFPSREINEKLFF. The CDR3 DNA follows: TGTGCCAGCAATTTTCCCTCGAGGGAAATTAATGAAAAACTGTTTTTT.

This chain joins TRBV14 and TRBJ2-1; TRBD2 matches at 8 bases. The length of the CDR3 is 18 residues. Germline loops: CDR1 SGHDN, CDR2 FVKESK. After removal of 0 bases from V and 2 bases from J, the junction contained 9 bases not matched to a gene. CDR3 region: CASSQDGKRESPYNEQFF. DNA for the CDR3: TGTGCCAGCAGCCAAGATGGGAAGCGGGAGAGTCCCTACAATGAGCAGTTCTTC.